This T cell receptor beta chain came from a study of cytomegalovirus exposure and HLA in healthy donors. Trimming cost V 4 bases and J 3 bases; bases outside gene matches: 8. This CDR3 is built from 15 residues. Germline CDR1 SGHRS, CDR2 YFSETQ. The study ran its PCR with 60 Vbeta and 13 Jbeta primers. Measured with immunoSEQ multiplex PCR; TCRdb has only the in-frame clones, and not every one. The table lists 120,000 or so clones, over 70% of them singletons. With respect to this clone: Its target is not known.

Overall study findings and caveats: Cytomegalovirus association was assigned to approximately 180 TCR beta chains.

The TCR was taken from a woman in her 50s in good health and CMV-seropositive. Sequencing used PBMCs. The gene calls are TRBV5-1 and TRBJ2-7; TRBD1 matches at 9 bases. CDR3 amino acids: CASSLTLDRGYEQYF. CDR3 DNA: TGCGCCAGCAGCCTAACCTTGGACAGGGGCTACGAGCAGTACTTC.